This T cell receptor beta chain was sequenced during a study of CD8+ T cells in alopecia areata. In each case, RNA was isolated and then reverse transcribed into cDNA as the sequencing template. Sequencing was performed with immunoSEQ multiplex PCR; in TCRdb, only in-frame clones are kept and a portion is missing. The data show more than 110,000 clones, with about 60% seen just once and about 6% held by the top ten. This clone has only a few counts. This specimen was CD4+ T cells sorted from blood, taken at week 0. The source is a human donor with alopecia areata.

The chain's CDR3 is CASRFRGNSPLHF. CDR3 sequence (DNA): TGTGCCAGCAGGTTTAGAGGGAATTCACCCCTCCACTTT. The rearrangement joins TRBV2 to TRBJ1-6; no clear D gene. The CDR3 loop spans 13 amino acids. Trimming removed 6 bases at V and 7 bases at J, with 10 bases between. CDR1 and CDR2 from the germline V gene are SNHLY and FYNNEI.